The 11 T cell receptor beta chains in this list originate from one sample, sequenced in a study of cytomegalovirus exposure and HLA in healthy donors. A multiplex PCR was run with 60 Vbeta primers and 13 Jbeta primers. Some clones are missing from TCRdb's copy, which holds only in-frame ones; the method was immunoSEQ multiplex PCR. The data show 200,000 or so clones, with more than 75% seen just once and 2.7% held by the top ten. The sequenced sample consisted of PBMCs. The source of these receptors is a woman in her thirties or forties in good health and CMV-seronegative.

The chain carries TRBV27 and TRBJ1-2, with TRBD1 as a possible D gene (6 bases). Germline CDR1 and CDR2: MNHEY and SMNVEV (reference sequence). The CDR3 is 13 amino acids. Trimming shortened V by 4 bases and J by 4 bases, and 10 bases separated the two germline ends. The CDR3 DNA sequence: TGTGCCAGCAGTTATGGACAGAGCTATGGCTACACCTTC. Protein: CASSYGQSYGYTF.

The CDR3 DNA sequence: TGCGCCAGCAGCTGGACACGTGCTGAAAAACTGTTTTTT. Its translation is CASSWTRAEKLFF. This sequence joins TRBV5-1 and TRBJ1-4, with a tentative D call TRBD1 (5 bases). This CDR3 contains 13 residues. Trimming removed 3 bases at V and 7 bases at J, with 10 bases between. Per germline, CDR1 SGHRS and CDR2 YFSETQ.

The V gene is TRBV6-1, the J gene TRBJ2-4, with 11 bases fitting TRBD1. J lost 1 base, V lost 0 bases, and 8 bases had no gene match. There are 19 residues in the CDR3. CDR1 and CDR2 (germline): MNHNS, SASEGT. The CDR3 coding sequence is TGTGCCAGCAGTGAAGCCCTGTTGGACAGGGGGCATGCCAAAAACATTCAGTACTTC. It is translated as CASSEALLDRGHAKNIQYF.

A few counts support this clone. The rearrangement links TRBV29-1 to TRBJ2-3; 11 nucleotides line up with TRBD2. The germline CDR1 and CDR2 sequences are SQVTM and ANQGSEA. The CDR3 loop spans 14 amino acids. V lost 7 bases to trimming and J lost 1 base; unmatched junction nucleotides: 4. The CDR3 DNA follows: TGCAGCGGAACACTAGCGGGAGGCACAGATACGCAGTATTTT. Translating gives CSGTLAGGTDTQYF.

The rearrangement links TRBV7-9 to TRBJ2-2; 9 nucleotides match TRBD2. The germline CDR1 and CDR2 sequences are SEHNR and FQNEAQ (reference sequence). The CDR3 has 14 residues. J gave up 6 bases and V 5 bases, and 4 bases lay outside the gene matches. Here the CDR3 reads CASSQGTSPGELFF. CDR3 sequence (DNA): TGTGCCAGCAGCCAGGGGACTAGCCCCGGGGAGCTGTTTTTT.

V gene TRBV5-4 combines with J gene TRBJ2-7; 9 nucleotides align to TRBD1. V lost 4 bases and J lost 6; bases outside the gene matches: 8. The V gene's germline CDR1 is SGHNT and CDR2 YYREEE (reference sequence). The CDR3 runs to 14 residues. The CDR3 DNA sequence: TGTGCCAGCAGCACCGGGACAGGGCATAGCGAGCAGTACTTC. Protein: CASSTGTGHSEQYF.

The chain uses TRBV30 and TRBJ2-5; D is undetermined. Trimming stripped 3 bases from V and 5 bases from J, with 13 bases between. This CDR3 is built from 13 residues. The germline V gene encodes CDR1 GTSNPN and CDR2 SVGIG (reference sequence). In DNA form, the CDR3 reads TGTGCCTGGAGGTGGGCCAACATTGAGACCCAGTACTTC. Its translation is CAWRWANIETQYF.

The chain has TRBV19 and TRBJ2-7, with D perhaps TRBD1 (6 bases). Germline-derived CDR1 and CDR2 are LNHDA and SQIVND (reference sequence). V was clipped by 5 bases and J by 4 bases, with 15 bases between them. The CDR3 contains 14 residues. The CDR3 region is CASSVQGGKYEQYF. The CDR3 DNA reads TGTGCCAGTAGTGTACAGGGTGGAAAATACGAGCAGTACTTC.

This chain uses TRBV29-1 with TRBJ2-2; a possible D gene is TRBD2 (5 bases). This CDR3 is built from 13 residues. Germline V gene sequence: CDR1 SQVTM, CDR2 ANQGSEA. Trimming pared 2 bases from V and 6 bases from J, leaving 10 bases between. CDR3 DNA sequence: TGCAGCGTTGAACTAGGACTCCCCGGGGAGCTGTTTTTT. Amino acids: CSVELGLPGELFF.

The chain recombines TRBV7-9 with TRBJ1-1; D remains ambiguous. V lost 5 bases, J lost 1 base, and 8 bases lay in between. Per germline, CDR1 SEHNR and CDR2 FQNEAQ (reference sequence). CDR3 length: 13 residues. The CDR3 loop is CASSREGNTEAFF. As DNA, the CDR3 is TGTGCCAGCAGCCGGGAGGGGAACACTGAAGCTTTCTTT.

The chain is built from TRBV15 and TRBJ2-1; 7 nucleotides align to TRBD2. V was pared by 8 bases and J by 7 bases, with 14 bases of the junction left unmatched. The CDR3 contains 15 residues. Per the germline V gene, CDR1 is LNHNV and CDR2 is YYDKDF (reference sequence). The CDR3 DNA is TGTGCCACCTCCTACGGCGGGAGTATTTCGAATGAGCAGTTCTTC. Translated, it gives CATSYGGSISNEQFF.